This T cell receptor (beta chain) originates from a study of beta chain features in type 1 diabetes. Overall study results and limits: These data did not resolve whether HLA type affects TCRB rearrangement.

Every bit of the isolated RNA underwent reverse transcription, so sequencing read expressed TCRB transcripts. The method was immunoSEQ multiplex PCR; TCRdb's version includes in-frame clones alone and lacks a portion of them. The profile shows under 300,000 clones, 7% to 9% of them singletons. It was via CD45RO/CCR7/CD25/CD127/CD95/CD27 that CD4+ naive, central memory, regulatory and stem cell-like memory cells were sorted. This clone was seen a handful of times. Its antigen is still unknown. V lost 4 bases to trimming and J lost 2 bases, with 5 bases between them. Germline values: CDR1 LGHNA, CDR2 YNFKEQ. The CDR3 totals 12 residues.

This receptor was obtained from a woman aged 18-30 years in good health. The chain couples TRBV4-2 to TRBJ1-1; D is unclear. The sample was central memory CD4+ T cells from blood. The CDR3: CASSLSNTEAFF. The CDR3 nucleotides are TGTGCCAGCAGCCTTAGTAACACTGAAGCTTTCTTT.